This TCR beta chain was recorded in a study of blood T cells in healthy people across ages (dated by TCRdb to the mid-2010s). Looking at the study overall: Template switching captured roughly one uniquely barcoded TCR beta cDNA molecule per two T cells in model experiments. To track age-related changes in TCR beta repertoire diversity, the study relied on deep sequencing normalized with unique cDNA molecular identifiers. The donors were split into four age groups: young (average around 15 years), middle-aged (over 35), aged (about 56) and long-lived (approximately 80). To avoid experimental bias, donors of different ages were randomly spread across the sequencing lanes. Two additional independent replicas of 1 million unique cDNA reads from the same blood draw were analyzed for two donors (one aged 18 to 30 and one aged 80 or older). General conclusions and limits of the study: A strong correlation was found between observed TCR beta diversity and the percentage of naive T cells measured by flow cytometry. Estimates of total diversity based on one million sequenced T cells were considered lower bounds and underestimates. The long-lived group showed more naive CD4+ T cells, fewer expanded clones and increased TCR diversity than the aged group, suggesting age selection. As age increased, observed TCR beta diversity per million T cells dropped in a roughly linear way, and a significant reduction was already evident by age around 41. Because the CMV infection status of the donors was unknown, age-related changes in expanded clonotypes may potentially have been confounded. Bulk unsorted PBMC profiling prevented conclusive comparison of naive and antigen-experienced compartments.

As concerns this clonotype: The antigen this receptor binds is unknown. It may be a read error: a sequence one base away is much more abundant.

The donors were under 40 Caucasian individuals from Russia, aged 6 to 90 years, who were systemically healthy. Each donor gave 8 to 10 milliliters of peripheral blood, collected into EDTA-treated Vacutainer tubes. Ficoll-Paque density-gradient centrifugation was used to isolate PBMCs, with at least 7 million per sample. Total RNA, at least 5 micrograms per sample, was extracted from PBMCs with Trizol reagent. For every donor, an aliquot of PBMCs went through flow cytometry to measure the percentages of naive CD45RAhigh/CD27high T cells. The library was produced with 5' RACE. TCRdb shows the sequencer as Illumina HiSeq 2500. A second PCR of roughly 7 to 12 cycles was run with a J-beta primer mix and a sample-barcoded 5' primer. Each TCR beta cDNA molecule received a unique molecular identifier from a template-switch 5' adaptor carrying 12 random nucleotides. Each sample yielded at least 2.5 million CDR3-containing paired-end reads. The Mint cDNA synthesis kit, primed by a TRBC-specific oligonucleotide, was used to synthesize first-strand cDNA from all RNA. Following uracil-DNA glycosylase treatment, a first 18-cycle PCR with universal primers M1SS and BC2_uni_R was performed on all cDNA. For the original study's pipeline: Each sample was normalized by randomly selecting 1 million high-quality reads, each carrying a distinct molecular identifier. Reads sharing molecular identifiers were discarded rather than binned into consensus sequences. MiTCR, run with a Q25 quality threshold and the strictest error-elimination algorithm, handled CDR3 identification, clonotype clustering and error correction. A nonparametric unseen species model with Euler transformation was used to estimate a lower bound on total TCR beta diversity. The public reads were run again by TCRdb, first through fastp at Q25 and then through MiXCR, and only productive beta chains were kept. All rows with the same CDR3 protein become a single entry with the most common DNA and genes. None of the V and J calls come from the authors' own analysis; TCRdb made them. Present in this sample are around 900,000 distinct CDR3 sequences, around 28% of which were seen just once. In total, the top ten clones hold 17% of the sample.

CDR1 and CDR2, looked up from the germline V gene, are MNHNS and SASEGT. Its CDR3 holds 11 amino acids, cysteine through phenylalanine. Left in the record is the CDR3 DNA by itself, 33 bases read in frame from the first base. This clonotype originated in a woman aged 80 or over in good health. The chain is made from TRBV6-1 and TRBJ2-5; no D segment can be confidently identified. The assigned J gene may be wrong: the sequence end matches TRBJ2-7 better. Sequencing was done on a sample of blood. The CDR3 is CASSEVAEQYF. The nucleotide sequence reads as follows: TGTGCCAGCAGTGAAGTAGCCGAGCAGTACTTC.